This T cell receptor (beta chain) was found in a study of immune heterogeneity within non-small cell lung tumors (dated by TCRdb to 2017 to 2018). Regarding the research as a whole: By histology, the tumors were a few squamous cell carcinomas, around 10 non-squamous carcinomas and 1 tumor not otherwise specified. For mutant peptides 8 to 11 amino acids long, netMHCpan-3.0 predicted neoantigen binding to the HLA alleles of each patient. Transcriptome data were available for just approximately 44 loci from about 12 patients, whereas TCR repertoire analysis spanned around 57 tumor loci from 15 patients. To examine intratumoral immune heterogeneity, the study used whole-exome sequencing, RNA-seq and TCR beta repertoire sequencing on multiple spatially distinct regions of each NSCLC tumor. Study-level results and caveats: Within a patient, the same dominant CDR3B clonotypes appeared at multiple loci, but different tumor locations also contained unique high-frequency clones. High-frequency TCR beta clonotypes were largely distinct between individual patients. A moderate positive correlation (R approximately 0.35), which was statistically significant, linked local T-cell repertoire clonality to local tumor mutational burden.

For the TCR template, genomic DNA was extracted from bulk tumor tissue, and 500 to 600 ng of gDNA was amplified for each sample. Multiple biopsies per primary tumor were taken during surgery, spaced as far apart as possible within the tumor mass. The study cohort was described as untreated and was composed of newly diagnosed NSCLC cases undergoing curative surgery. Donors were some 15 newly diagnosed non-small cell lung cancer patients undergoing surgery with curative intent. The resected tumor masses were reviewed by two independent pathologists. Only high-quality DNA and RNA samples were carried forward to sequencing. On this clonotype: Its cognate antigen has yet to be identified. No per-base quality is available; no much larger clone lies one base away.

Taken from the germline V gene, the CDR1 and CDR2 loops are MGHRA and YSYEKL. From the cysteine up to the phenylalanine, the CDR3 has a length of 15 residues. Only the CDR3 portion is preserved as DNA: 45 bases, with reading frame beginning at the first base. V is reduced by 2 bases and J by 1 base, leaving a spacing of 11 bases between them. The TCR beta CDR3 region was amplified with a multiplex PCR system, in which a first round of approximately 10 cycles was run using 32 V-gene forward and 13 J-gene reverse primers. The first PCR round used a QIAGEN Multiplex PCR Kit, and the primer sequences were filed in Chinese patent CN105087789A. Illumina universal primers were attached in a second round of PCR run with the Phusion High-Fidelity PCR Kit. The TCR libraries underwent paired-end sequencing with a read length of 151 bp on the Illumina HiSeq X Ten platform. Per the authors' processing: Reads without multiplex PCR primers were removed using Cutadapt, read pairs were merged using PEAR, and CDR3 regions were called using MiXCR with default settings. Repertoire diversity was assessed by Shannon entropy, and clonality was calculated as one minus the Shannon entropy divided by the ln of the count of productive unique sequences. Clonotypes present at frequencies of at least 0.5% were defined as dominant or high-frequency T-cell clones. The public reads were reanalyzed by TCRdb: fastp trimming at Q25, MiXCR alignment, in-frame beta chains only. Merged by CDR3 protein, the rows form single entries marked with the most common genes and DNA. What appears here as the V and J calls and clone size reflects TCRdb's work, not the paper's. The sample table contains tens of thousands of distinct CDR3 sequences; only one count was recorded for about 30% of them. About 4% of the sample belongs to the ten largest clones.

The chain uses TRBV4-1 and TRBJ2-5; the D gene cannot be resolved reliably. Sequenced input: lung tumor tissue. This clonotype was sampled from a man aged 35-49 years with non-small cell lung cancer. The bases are TGCGCCAGCAGCCAACCGTTTTGGGGCCAAGAGACCCAGTACTTC. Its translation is CASSQPFWGQETQYF.